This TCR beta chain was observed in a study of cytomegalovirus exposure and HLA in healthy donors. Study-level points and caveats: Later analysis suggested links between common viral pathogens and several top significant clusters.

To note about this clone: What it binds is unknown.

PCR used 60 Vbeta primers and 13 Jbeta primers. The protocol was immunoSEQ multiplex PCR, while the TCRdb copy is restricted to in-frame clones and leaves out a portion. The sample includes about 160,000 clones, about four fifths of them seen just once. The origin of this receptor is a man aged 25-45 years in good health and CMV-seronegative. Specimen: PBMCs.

The DNA for the CDR3 is TGTGCCAGCTACAGGGAAGCCCCCCCATACGAGCAGTACTTC. Amino acid sequence: CASYREAPPYEQYF. The J gene is TRBJ2-7, the V gene TRBV10-3; TRBD1 might be the D (6 bases). Germline CDR1 ENHRY, CDR2 SYGVKD. Trimming shortened V by 10 bases and J by 4 bases, and 20 bases separated the two germline ends. CDR3 length: 14 residues.